The 26 T cell receptor beta chains listed next were all sequenced from one sample in a study of shared clonotypes between healthy human individuals (dated by TCRdb to 2018 to 2020). Libraries came from the immunoSEQ multiplex PCR assay. Held by TCRdb, this immuneACCESS table contains in-frame sequences only and omits some clones. Under half of the omission traces to an unresolved V gene where checked; the cause of the rest is unknown. The sample profile shows under 600,000 clones; around 97% of them were found once. In total, the top ten clones hold about 0.06% of the sample. Sequenced: naive CD4+ T cells sorted from blood. Reading the label with the study, this specimen's cell subset or site is: CD45RA+ positively selected. The receptor source for this set is a woman aged 25 to 45 in good health.

CDR3 DNA: TGTGCCAGCAGTTTATCCAATTTGAACACTGAAGCTTTCTTT. It codes for CASSLSNLNTEAFF. The rearrangement joins TRBV27 to TRBJ1-1, with D unresolved. The germline V gene has CDR1 MNHEY and CDR2 SMNVEV (reference sequence). The CDR3 spans 14 residues. Deletions cut 0 bases from V and 0 bases from J, with 5 bases between.

The chain recombines TRBV7-2 with TRBJ2-5, with 7 positions matching TRBD1. The last part of the DNA fits TRBJ2-7 better; the J call may be wrong. Per germline, CDR1 SGHTA and CDR2 FQGNSA. The CDR3 is 18 amino acids. CDR3 in amino acids: CASSLINYVGQDSYEQYF. For the CDR3, the DNA is TGTGCCAGCAGCTTAATAAATTACGTAGGACAGGACTCCTACGAGCAGTACTTC.

This chain links TRBV2 with TRBJ2-5; 7 bases are a match to TRBD2. The last part of the DNA fits TRBJ2-7 better; the J call may be wrong. Germline loops: CDR1 SNHLY, CDR2 FYNNEI. This CDR3 comprises 14 residues. The CDR3 protein is CATQYRTSSSEQYF. DNA of the CDR3: TGTGCCACCCAATACCGGACTAGTAGTTCCGAGCAGTACTTC.

The chain carries TRBV6-6 and TRBJ1-5; D remains unclear. CDR1 is MNHNY and CDR2 is SVGAGI in the germline V gene (reference sequence). The CDR3 loop spans 13 amino acids. Trimming left V 2 bases short and J 0 bases short, with 2 bases between. The CDR3 region is CASSYNSNQPQHF. CDR3 bases: TGTGCCAGCAGTTACAATAGCAATCAGCCCCAGCATTTT.

This clone was seen only a few times. This rearrangement joins TRBV27 to TRBJ1-5; D is perhaps TRBD1 (5 bases). V lost 5 bases to trimming and J lost 7 bases, with 9 bases between them. Germline CDR1 MNHEY, CDR2 SMNVEV (reference sequence). The CDR3 runs 12 residues. The CDR3 sequence: CASSVRGQPQHF. As DNA, the CDR3 is TGTGCCAGCAGTGTTCGGGGCCAGCCCCAGCATTTT.

The chain recombines TRBV28 with TRBJ2-5; D might be TRBD1 (6 bases). Germline loops: CDR1 MDHEN, CDR2 SYDVKM. V shed 2 bases and J shed 3 bases, with 16 bases lying between them. The CDR3 has 16 residues. CDR3 coding DNA: TGTGCCAGCAGTTTAGAGTTGGGGGCTGGAGAAGAGACCCAGTACTTC. Its protein is CASSLELGAGEETQYF.

The chain links TRBV29-1 to TRBJ2-7; 8 bases are a match to TRBD1. This CDR3 region has 13 residues. Germline assignment: CDR1 SQVTM and CDR2 ANQGSEA. With V trimmed by 4 bases and J by 3 bases, 5 bases remained unmatched. The CDR3 DNA reads as TGCAGCGTTGCCCGGGACAGGAACTACGAGCAGTACTTC. It encodes CSVARDRNYEQYF.

The CDR3 is CASSELGYTYEQYF. The CDR3, as DNA: TGTGCCAGCAGTGAATTGGGGTACACCTACGAGCAGTACTTC. The genes are TRBV6-1 and TRBJ2-7; D is ambiguous. Germline assignment: CDR1 MNHNS and CDR2 SASEGT. Trimming took off 2 bases at V and 2 bases at J, with 10 bases between the two ends. The CDR3 extends over 14 amino acids.

This chain uses TRBV6-1 with TRBJ2-2; TRBD2 matches at 9 bases. The germline V gene has CDR1 MNHNS and CDR2 SASEGT. Germline trimming cut 4 bases from V and 2 bases from J; bases unmatched to any gene: 11. This CDR3 is built from 18 residues. CDR3 protein: CASSGRLAERRNTGELFF. The CDR3 DNA sequence: TGTGCCAGCAGTGGGCGACTAGCGGAACGCCGAAACACCGGGGAGCTGTTTTTT.

The gene calls are TRBV20-1 and TRBJ2-3; no reliable D call. This CDR3 spans 11 amino acids. The V end lost 6 bases, the J end lost 4 bases, and 8 bases lay between the germline ends. Germline CDR1 and CDR2: DFQATT and SNEGSKA (reference sequence). CDR3 bases: TGCAGTGCCATTGCGTCAGATACGCAGTATTTT. Its protein product is CSAIASDTQYF.

This rearrangement joins TRBV18 to TRBJ2-7, with 9 nucleotides matching TRBD1. V lost 8 bases, J lost 7 bases, and 15 bases stayed unmatched. There are 15 residues in the CDR3. Looked up from germline, CDR1 is KGHSH and CDR2 is LQKENI. CDR3 coding DNA: TGTGCCAGCGACCAGGATATACAGGGGGCGGGGGAGCAGTACTTC. Translating gives CASDQDIQGAGEQYF.

The chain recombines TRBV7-9 with TRBJ1-1, with TRBD1 as a possible D gene (5 bases). Deletions cut 4 bases from V and 11 bases from J, with 17 bases between. This CDR3 spans 13 amino acids. Germline values: CDR1 SEHNR, CDR2 FQNEAQ (reference sequence). CDR3 protein: CASSSYRQVVAFF. The CDR3, as DNA: TGTGCCAGCAGCTCATACAGGCAGGTAGTTGCTTTCTTT. Full variable domain (remainder filled in from reference TRBV7-9 and TRBJ1-1): DTGVSQNPRHKITKRGQNVTFRCDPISEHNRLYWYRQTLGQGPEFLTYFQNEAQLEKSRLLSDRFSAERPKGSFSTLEIQRTEQGDSAMYLCASSSYRQVVAFFGQGTRLTVV.

The V call is TRBV11-2, the J call TRBJ1-3, with 7 nucleotides matching TRBD1. Germline V gives CDR1 SGHAT, CDR2 FQNNGV. The J segment lost 0 bases and the V segment lost 4 bases, leaving 9 bases of the junction unmatched. The CDR3 sequence is 17 residues long. The CDR3 DNA reads as TGTGCCAGCAGCTCCCACAGGGGATTGAGCTCTGGAAACACCATATATTTT. This encodes CASSSHRGLSSGNTIYF. The complete variable domain, with remaining parts taken from reference TRBV11-2 and TRBJ1-3, reads EAGVAQSPRYKIIEKRQSVAFWCNPISGHATLYWYQQILGQGPKLLIQFQNNGVVDDSQLPKDRFSAERLKGVDSTLKIQPAKLEDSAVYLCASSSHRGLSSGNTIYFGEGSWLTVV.

The chain carries TRBV7-3 and TRBJ2-5; D unresolved. Germline CDR1 is SGHTA and CDR2 is FQGTGA. The CDR3 length is 14 residues. V was cut by 2 bases and J by 1 base, with 8 bases left in between. CDR3 in amino acids: CASSLGGLQETQYF. Written as DNA, the CDR3 is TGTGCCAGCAGCTTAGGTGGGCTCCAAGAGACCCAGTACTTC.

The chain links TRBV2 to TRBJ1-1; D is unclear. The CDR3 is made up of 14 amino acids. Germline loops: CDR1 SNHLY, CDR2 FYNNEI. V was trimmed by 6 bases and J by 0 bases, leaving 11 bases between them. The CDR3, as DNA: TGTGCCAGCAGCGGCAGCAGCTTGAACACTGAAGCTTTCTTT. Translating it yields CASSGSSLNTEAFF.

V is TRBV19 and J is TRBJ1-5; D is undetermined. Looked up from germline, CDR1 is LNHDA and CDR2 is SQIVND (reference sequence). The CDR3 has 16 residues. V shed 5 bases and J shed 4 bases, with 18 bases lying between them. The DNA of the CDR3 is TGTGCCAGTAGTCCGGGTGGTTTTTCACCGAATCAGCCCCAGCATTTT. Its protein product is CASSPGGFSPNQPQHF.

This sequence joins TRBV18 and TRBJ1-3, with D hard to call. Deletions cut 3 bases from V and 5 bases from J, with 5 bases between. The CDR3 length is 12 residues. In germline, CDR1 is KGHSH, CDR2 LQKENI. The CDR3 sequence: CASSPERNTIYF. The CDR3, as DNA: TGTGCCAGCTCACCCGAGCGAAACACCATATATTTT. The complete variable domain, with remaining parts taken from reference TRBV18 and TRBJ1-3, reads NAGVMQNPRHLVRRRGQEARLRCSPMKGHSHVYWYRQLPEEGLKFMVYLQKENIIDESGMPKERFSAEFPKEGPSILRIQQVVRGDSAAYFCASSPERNTIYFGEGSWLTVV.

This chain uses TRBV5-4 with TRBJ2-5; no clear D. CDR1 and CDR2 (germline): SGHNT, YYREEE (reference sequence). V gave up 4 bases and J gave up 2 bases, with 12 bases separating them. The CDR3 covers 14 residues. The CDR3 sequence is CASSRRTGQETQYF. CDR3 in DNA: TGTGCCAGCAGCAGGCGAACCGGGCAAGAGACCCAGTACTTC.

This clone was recorded only once. The gene calls are TRBV5-8 and TRBJ2-5; no definite D call. Near its end, the DNA agrees better with TRBJ2-7, so the J call may be wrong. CDR1 is SGHTS, CDR2 YDEGEE, per germline. The CDR3 extends over 11 amino acids. As DNA, the CDR3 is TGTGCCAGCAGCTTTGCCTACGAGCAGTACTTC. Protein product: CASSFAYEQYF.

Regarding this clone: The sample holds other DNA sequences that translate to the same CDR3. The chain joins TRBV5-1 to TRBJ2-7; 10 bases map to TRBD1. The CDR3 spans 14 residues. V was clipped by 0 bases and J by 4 bases; unmatched bases: 1. In germline, CDR1 is SGHRS, CDR2 YFSETQ. Here the CDR3 DNA reads TGCGCCAGCAGCTTGGGGGACAGGGGTTACGAGCAGTACTTC. Protein sequence: CASSLGDRGYEQYF.

The chain employs TRBV28 and TRBJ1-1; D ambiguous. The CDR3 extends over 14 amino acids. V was cut by 2 bases and J by 0 bases, with 7 bases left in between. Looked up from germline, CDR1 is MDHEN and CDR2 is SYDVKM. CDR3 sequence reads: CASSLVSLNTEAFF. The CDR3 DNA reads as TGTGCCAGCAGTTTAGTATCCCTGAACACTGAAGCTTTCTTT.

The chain joins TRBV7-8 to TRBJ1-1; possible D gene TRBD1, 5 bases. CDR1 is SGHVS and CDR2 is FQNEAQ in the germline V gene. The length of the CDR3 is 16 residues. With 3 bases removed from V and 4 bases from J, the gap between germline ends came to 18 bases. The CDR3 DNA is TGTGCCAGCAGCTTCCGGGGCCTTCCTCCAGTCACTGAAGCTTTCTTT. Translating gives CASSFRGLPPVTEAFF.

The gene calls are TRBV11-1 and TRBJ2-7; TRBD2 is a possible D gene (5 bases). The CDR3 consists of 15 residues. Germline V gives CDR1 SGHAT, CDR2 FQDESV (reference sequence). V was shortened by 5 bases and J by 1 base, with 15 bases between the two germline ends. This chain's CDR3 is CASSPQSSGSYEQYF. The CDR3 bases are TGTGCCAGCAGCCCCCAGAGTTCGGGATCCTACGAGCAGTACTTC.

There are a few counts of this clone. The chain combines TRBV5-1 with TRBJ1-5; 11 bases map to TRBD1. With V trimmed by 4 bases and J by 9 bases, 6 bases remained unmatched. The germline gives CDR1 SGHRS, CDR2 YFSETQ. The CDR3 extends over 14 amino acids. Here the CDR3 DNA reads TGCGCCAGCAGCGCGGGACAGGGGGACGGGCCCCAGCATTTT. Translation: CASSAGQGDGPQHF. Complete variable domain (other parts from reference TRBV5-1 and TRBJ1-5): KAGVTQTPRYLIKTRGQQVTLSCSPISGHRSVSWYQQTPGQGLQFLFEYFSETQRNKGNFPGRFSGRQFSNSRSEMNVSTLELGDSALYLCASSAGQGDGPQHFGDGTRLSIL.

Concerning this clone itself: Different DNA sequences within this sample yield the same CDR3. V usage is TRBV28 and J usage is TRBJ1-3, with D unclear. Germline lookup yields CDR1 MDHEN and CDR2 SYDVKM. Deletions cut 4 bases from V and 4 bases from J, with 5 bases between. This CDR3 contains 12 residues. This CDR3 is CASSSPGNTIYF. CDR3 coding DNA: TGTGCCAGCAGTTCCCCAGGAAACACCATATATTTT.

In its sample, this clone was seen once. This chain joins TRBV2 and TRBJ2-1; D is uncertain. V was pared by 5 bases and J by 4 bases, with 3 bases between. Germline loops: CDR1 SNHLY, CDR2 FYNNEI. The CDR3 sequence is 11 residues long. In nucleotides, the CDR3 is TGTGCCAGCAGTAGTTACAATGAGCAGTTCTTC. Protein product: CASSSYNEQFF.